This T cell receptor beta chain was sequenced during a study of blood T cell repertoires in COVID-19. Whole-study context: COVID-19 samples from acute and convalescent phases originated in the United States, Italy and Spain. T cells, B-cell-depleted T cells, or PBMCs provided the cDNA or gDNA that served as material.

The assay was immunoSEQ multiplex PCR, and TCRdb's table has in-frame clones only and misses some. Seen here are about 95,000 clones, around 90% observed once, and the top ten hold under 3.5%. Deletions cut 0 bases from V and 6 bases from J, with 10 bases between. Germline V gene lookup returns CDR1 SQVTM and CDR2 ANQGSEA. This CDR3 region has 13 residues. This clone was recorded only once. Material for sequencing was peripheral blood. This chain links TRBV29-1 with TRBJ2-3; D is unresolved. The sequence was obtained from a woman aged 70-85 years with acute or convalescent COVID-19. CDR3 sequence (DNA): TGCAGCGTTGAAGATGATTGGAGTGATACGCAGTATTTT. Amino acid sequence: CSVEDDWSDTQYF.